Listed below are T cell receptor beta chains from one sample, sequenced in a study of neurological immune-mediated disorders. TCRdb passed the 5' RACE reads through MiXCR, listing each CDR3 protein once. The sample lists about 24,000 distinct CDR3 sequences, less than 15% occurring once. Sequenced input: CD4+ T cells from blood. These receptors were taken from a female donor with HTLV-1-associated myelopathy (HAM/TSP). CDR3s include the opening cysteine and the closing phenylalanine or tryptophan. A D gene is named only where the DNA matches it firmly. Not all rows give a size; the values are once, few, many and, for expanded clones, a class.

>TRBJ1-1|TRBD1|many|TRBV7-2
CASSSRQGRNTEAFF
TGTGCCAGCAGCAGCCGACAGGGGAGGAACACTGAAGCTTTCTTT
>TRBJ2-1|NA|many|TRBV6-2/TRBV6-3
CASSQGNEQFF
TGTGCCAGCAGTCAGGGCAATGAGCAGTTCTTC
>TRBJ2-1|TRBD1|many|TRBV5-1
CASRGTGQENEQFF
TGCGCCAGCAGAGGGACAGGTCAAGAGAATGAGCAGTTCTTC
>TRBJ2-2|NA|many|TRBV20-1
CSARDPLTGNTGELFF
TGCAGTGCTAGAGACCCCCTGACCGGGAACACCGGGGAGCTGTTTTTT
>TRBJ1-1|TRBD1|few|TRBV7-9
CASSYQGAGTEAFF
TGTGCCAGCAGCTACCAGGGGGCTGGTACTGAAGCTTTCTTT
>TRBJ2-2|TRBD2|many|TRBV6-2/TRBV6-3
CASSYWTSGGSNTGELFF
TGTGCCAGCAGTTACTGGACTAGCGGGGGGTCGAACACCGGGGAGCTGTTTTTT
>TRBJ2-5|TRBD2|NA|TRBV3-1
CASSQTTSGAETQYF
TGTGCCAGCAGCCAGACGACTAGCGGGGCAGAGACCCAGTACTTC
>TRBJ1-2|NA|many|TRBV29-1
CSVGGWDGYTF
TGCAGCGTTGGAGGGTGGGATGGCTACACCTTC
>TRBJ2-3|TRBD1|many|TRBV20-1
CSASIQGISDTQYF
TGCAGTGCTAGCATACAGGGGATCTCAGATACGCAGTATTTT
>TRBJ1-6|NA|many|TRBV5-1
CASSTEGTTPLHF
TGCGCCAGCAGCACAGAGGGGACGACACCCCTCCACTTT
>TRBJ1-3|NA|many|TRBV11-3
CASSADRDIGNTIYF
TGTGCCAGCAGCGCAGACCGGGACATCGGAAACACCATATATTTT
>TRBJ2-7|TRBD2|many|TRBV5-1
CASSLVLAGSDEQYF
TGCGCCAGCAGCTTGGTACTAGCGGGTAGCGACGAGCAGTACTTC
>TRBJ1-3|NA|many|TRBV28
CASREGGSVGNTIYF
TGTGCCAGCAGAGAGGGAGGGAGTGTGGGAAACACCATATATTTT
>TRBJ2-3|TRBD2|many|TRBV24-1
CATSELTGTSGITDTQYF
TGTGCCACCAGTGAACTTACCGGGACTAGCGGAATCACAGATACGCAGTATTTT
>TRBJ1-2|NA|NA|TRBV5-1
CASSSSRLWGYTF
TGCGCCAGCAGCTCGAGCAGGTTATGGGGCTACACCTTC
>TRBJ2-5|NA|many|TRBV7-2
CASSIQGGGETQYF
TGTGCCAGCAGCATCCAGGGTGGGGGGGAGACCCAGTACTTC
>TRBJ2-3|NA|few|TRBV19
CASSTAGADTQYF
TGTGCCAGTAGTACAGCCGGGGCAGATACGCAGTATTTT
>TRBJ2-1|NA|many|TRBV5-5
CASSLVQGWRGEQFF
TGTGCCAGCAGCTTGGTACAGGGGTGGAGGGGTGAGCAGTTCTTC
>TRBJ2-1|NA|many|TRBV7-8
CASGASRRADNEQFF
TGTGCCAGCGGGGCGAGCCGAAGGGCTGACAATGAGCAGTTCTTC
>TRBJ1-5|NA|many|TRBV20-1
CSARLGLGDQPQHF
TGCAGTGCTAGATTAGGGCTTGGGGATCAGCCCCAGCATTTT
>TRBJ2-1|TRBD2|many|TRBV7-2
CASSLARGGPGMQFF
TGTGCCAGCAGCTTAGCTCGCGGGGGGCCGGGGATGCAGTTCTTC